One sample yielded the 32 T cell receptor beta chains listed below, sequenced in a study of cytomegalovirus exposure and HLA in healthy donors. Both 60 Vbeta primers and 13 Jbeta primers went into the PCR. Produced via immunoSEQ multiplex PCR; TCRdb's table is partial and in-frame only. The data hold 70,000 to 90,000 clones, with roughly four fifths observed a single time. Sample: PBMCs. All receptors come from a male donor in good health and CMV-seropositive.

This chain uses TRBV5-1 with TRBJ2-7; maybe TRBD2 (5 bases). Trimming pared 0 bases from V and 9 bases from J, leaving 16 bases between. The CDR3 contains 14 residues. Germline CDR1 is SGHRS and CDR2 is YFSETQ. CDR3 nucleotides: TGCGCCAGCAGCTTGGACGGCAGCTCGGGGAGGCAGTACTTC. It translates to CASSLDGSSGRQYF. The full variable domain, its missing parts supplied by reference TRBV5-1 and TRBJ2-7, is KAGVTQTPRYLIKTRGQQVTLSCSPISGHRSVSWYQQTPGQGLQFLFEYFSETQRNKGNFPGRFSGRQFSNSRSEMNVSTLELGDSALYLCASSLDGSSGRQYFGPGTRLTVT.

This rearrangement joins TRBV7-3 to TRBJ2-4, with D perhaps matching TRBD1 (6 bases). Trimming shortened V by 2 bases and J by 0 bases, and 26 bases separated the two germline ends. The CDR3 is made up of 21 amino acids. Germline lookup yields CDR1 SGHTA and CDR2 FQGTGA. The CDR3 sequence is CASSLYPALTGNTIAKNIQYF. The CDR3 nucleotides are TGTGCCAGCAGCTTATACCCGGCCCTGACAGGCAACACCATAGCCAAAAACATTCAGTACTTC.

The rearrangement joins TRBV7-3 to TRBJ2-2, with 11 nucleotides matching TRBD2. Germline CDR1 reads SGHTA; CDR2 reads FQGTGA. CDR3 length: 21 residues. Trimming cost V 2 bases and J 6 bases; bases outside gene matches: 20. The CDR3 is CASSLLPIGSGGALNSGELFF. The CDR3 bases are TGTGCCAGCAGCTTATTGCCCATCGGTAGCGGGGGGGCCTTAAACTCCGGGGAGCTGTTTTTT.

The chain is built from TRBV9 and TRBJ1-2, with D perhaps matching TRBD1 (5 bases). V lost 5 bases and J lost 3, with 23 bases in between. There are 17 residues in the CDR3. From germline, CDR1 is SGDLS and CDR2 YYNGEE. CDR3 sequence: CASRTARATSNYYGYTF. The DNA for the CDR3 is TGTGCCAGCAGAACAGCCAGGGCCACTTCGAATTACTATGGCTACACCTTC.

The rearrangement uses TRBV7-2 and TRBJ1-5; a possible D gene is TRBD1 (6 bases). This CDR3 spans 15 amino acids. V lost 4 bases, J lost 3 bases, and 13 bases lay in between. Looked up from germline, CDR1 is SGHTA and CDR2 is FQGNSA. The CDR3 sequence is CASSWAGDDNQPQHF. The CDR3 DNA reads TGTGCCAGCAGCTGGGCAGGGGACGACAATCAGCCCCAGCATTTT.

The chain employs TRBV30 and TRBJ2-7, with unresolved D. The CDR3 covers 11 residues. The germline V gene encodes CDR1 GTSNPN and CDR2 SVGIG (reference sequence). Trimming took off 1 base at V and 6 bases at J, with 7 bases between the two ends. The CDR3 spells CAWSAISEQYF. The CDR3 DNA is TGTGCCTGGAGTGCGATCAGCGAGCAGTACTTC.

The chain has TRBV28 and TRBJ1-4; D is undetermined. Germline CDR1 MDHEN, CDR2 SYDVKM. Trimming took off 5 bases at V and 5 bases at J, with 21 bases between the two ends. The CDR3 covers 17 residues. The CDR3 is CASSPAGFRKRNEKLFF. CDR3 coding DNA: TGTGCCAGCAGTCCCGCGGGTTTTAGAAAAAGGAATGAAAAACTGTTTTTT.

This sequence joins TRBV2 and TRBJ1-1, with 9 bases identical to TRBD1. Germline V gives CDR1 SNHLY, CDR2 FYNNEI. V was pared by 2 bases and J by 2 bases, with 3 bases of the junction left unmatched. CDR3 size: 15 residues. The CDR3 here is CASSEMGQGNTEAFF. The CDR3 region has the DNA TGTGCCAGCAGTGAAATGGGACAGGGCAACACTGAAGCTTTCTTT.

A remark on this clone: This sample includes further DNA sequences coding for the same CDR3. The V and J genes are TRBV28 and TRBJ1-6, with 7 bases matching TRBD1. J was trimmed by 10 bases and V by 5 bases; bases with no gene match: 11. The CDR3 is made up of 15 amino acids. CDR1 is MDHEN, CDR2 SYDVKM, per germline. The CDR3 reads CASSGMTGSKSPLHF. The CDR3 DNA follows: TGTGCCAGCAGTGGAATGACAGGGTCGAAGTCACCCCTCCACTTT. Full variable domain (outside the CDR3, taken from reference TRBV28 and TRBJ1-6): DVKVTQSSRYLVKRTGEKVFLECVQDMDHENMFWYRQDPGLGLRLIYFSYDVKMKEKGDIPEGYSVSREKKERFSLILESASTNQTSMYLCASSGMTGSKSPLHFGNGTRLTVT.

By sample fraction, this clone is medium-sized (0.01 to 0.1%). The chain employs TRBV7-6 and TRBJ2-3; D ambiguous. CDR3 length: 13 amino acids. The germline V gene encodes CDR1 SGHVS and CDR2 FNYEAQ. With 3 bases removed from V and 2 bases from J, the gap between germline ends came to 6 bases. DNA of the CDR3: TGTGCCAGCAGCTTCAGTAACACAGATACGCAGTATTTT. Translating gives CASSFSNTDTQYF.

The chain is built from TRBV18 and TRBJ1-1, with 7 bases identical to TRBD1. V dropped 3 bases and J dropped 4; count of bases not matched to a gene: 5. CDR3 size: 14 residues. Germline CDR1 reads KGHSH; CDR2 reads LQKENI. The CDR3 loop is CASSPFTGVTEAFF. For the CDR3, the DNA is TGTGCCAGCTCACCTTTCACAGGGGTCACTGAAGCTTTCTTT.

The V gene is TRBV7-9, the J gene TRBJ1-5, with D perhaps matching TRBD1 (6 bases). This CDR3 spans 15 amino acids. V was cut by 5 bases and J by 3 bases, with 14 bases left in between. Germline V gene lookup returns CDR1 SEHNR and CDR2 FQNEAQ (reference sequence). CDR3 sequence reads: CASSVQGQVNQPQHF. The CDR3 nucleotides are TGTGCCAGCAGCGTACAGGGCCAAGTCAATCAGCCCCAGCATTTT.

This rearrangement joins TRBV12-5 to TRBJ2-1, with 10 bases that match TRBD2. Germline CDR1 reads LGHNT; CDR2 reads FRNRAP. The CDR3 sequence is 14 residues long. The junction had 8 bases not matched to a gene; V was cut back by 7 bases and J by 8 bases. In DNA form, the CDR3 reads TGTGCTAGTGCTTTTAGCGGGAGGTGGGATGAGCAGTTCTTC. Protein product: CASAFSGRWDEQFF. Full variable domain (rest looked up from reference TRBV12-5 and TRBJ2-1): DARVTQTPRHKVTEMGQEVTMRCQPILGHNTVFWYRQTMMQGLELLAYFRNRAPLDDSGMPKDRFSAEMPDATLATLKIQPSEPRDSAVYFCASAFSGRWDEQFFGPGTRLTVL.

This clone was counted once. The chain uses TRBV7-2 and TRBJ2-7; 8 positions agree with TRBD1. The ends lost 4 bases at V and 8 bases at J; junction bases unmatched: 10. Germline CDR1 and CDR2: SGHTA and FQGNSA. CDR3 length equals 14 residues. CDR3 region: CASSSRQGYGKQYF. The DNA of the CDR3 is TGTGCCAGCAGCTCCAGACAGGGGTATGGTAAGCAGTACTTC. The whole variable domain, filled in from reference TRBV7-2 and TRBJ2-7, reads GAGVSQSPSNKVTEKGKDVELRCDPISGHTALYWYRQSLGQGLEFLIYFQGNSAPDKSGLPSDRFSAERTGGSVSTLTIQRTQQEDSAVYLCASSSRQGYGKQYFGPGTRLTVT.

The V call is TRBV28, the J call TRBJ2-5, with 8 positions matching TRBD2. CDR1 and CDR2 (germline): MDHEN, SYDVKM. Trimming removed 6 bases from V and 4 bases from J; junction bases left unmatched: 4. This CDR3 has 13 residues. The CDR3 DNA reads TGTGCCAGCAGGAGGAGCGGGGGAGAGACCCAGTACTTC. Amino acid sequence: CASRRSGGETQYF.

The chain carries TRBV4-1 and TRBJ2-3; 10 bases line up with TRBD2. The CDR3 is 17 residues long. In germline, CDR1 is MGHRA, CDR2 YSYEKL. The V and J ends lost 3 bases and 4 bases, in that order; junction bases with no gene match: 10. CDR3 DNA: TGCGCCAGCAGCCAGCCGGGACTAGCGATATGGGCAGATACGCAGTATTTT. Translating it yields CASSQPGLAIWADTQYF.

This sequence joins TRBV6-6 and TRBJ2-3, with D possibly TRBD2 on 5 matching bases. Trimming removed 0 bases at V and 4 bases at J, with 8 bases between. Germline V gene lookup returns CDR1 MNHNY and CDR2 SVGAGI (reference sequence). This CDR3 region has 14 residues. The CDR3, as DNA: TGTGCCAGCAGTTACTCGACTACGGCAGATACGCAGTATTTT. Protein: CASSYSTTADTQYF.

This clone is a singleton in its sample. Mismatch with germline at one junction end may stem from a read error. The rearrangement joins TRBV7-7 to TRBJ2-1; TRBD2 might be the D (5 bases). Germline V gene lookup returns CDR1 SSHAT and CDR2 FNYEAQ (reference sequence). This CDR3 has 16 residues. The CDR3 loop reads CNIQSSISGNYNEQFF. DNA of the CDR3: TGCAACATACAGAGCTCTATCAGCGGTAACTACAATGAGCAGTTCTTC.

The V call is TRBV4-2, the J call TRBJ1-2, with D possibly matching TRBD1 (6 bases). In germline, CDR1 is LGHNA, CDR2 YNFKEQ. This CDR3 comprises 16 residues. Trimming stripped 1 base from V and 1 base from J, with 13 bases between. CDR3 in amino acids: CASSQVNRDFNYGYTF. The CDR3 bases are TGTGCCAGCAGCCAAGTAAACAGGGATTTTAACTATGGCTACACCTTC.

The V and J genes are TRBV7-2 and TRBJ2-2, with 13 bases aligning to TRBD2. The CDR3 is 16 residues long. Losses at the gene ends were 6 bases for V and 3 bases for J; bases not matched to a gene: 4. Germline CDR1 is SGHTA and CDR2 is FQGNSA. CDR3 protein: CASRIGLAGDTGELFF. The DNA of the CDR3 is TGTGCCAGCAGGATCGGACTAGCGGGGGACACCGGGGAGCTGTTTTTT.

The chain carries TRBV6-5 and TRBJ2-4; D might be TRBD2 (6 bases). The CDR3 has 14 amino acids. The germline V gene has CDR1 MNHEY and CDR2 SVGAGI. V was trimmed by 5 bases and J by 0 bases, leaving 8 bases between them. The CDR3 loop is CASSTSLAKNIQYF. The CDR3 bases are TGTGCCAGCAGTACTAGCTTAGCCAAAAACATTCAGTACTTC.

The chain has TRBV19 and TRBJ1-1, with 9 bases fitting TRBD1. This CDR3 region has 15 residues. Losses at the gene ends were 6 bases for V and 3 bases for J; bases not matched to a gene: 8. Germline loops: CDR1 LNHDA, CDR2 SQIVND (reference sequence). The CDR3 spells CASSLPGDRDTEAFF. CDR3 nucleotide sequence: TGTGCCAGTAGCCTACCCGGGGACAGGGACACTGAAGCTTTCTTT.

The rearrangement links TRBV11-2 to TRBJ2-1; 7 bases map to TRBD1. V trimming: 3 bases; J trimming: 7 bases; junction bases outside the gene matches: 6. This CDR3 has 14 amino acids. Germline CDR1 reads SGHAT; CDR2 reads FQNNGV. The CDR3 is CASSLTGLGNEQFF. The CDR3 DNA sequence: TGTGCCAGCAGCTTGACAGGGCTCGGGAATGAGCAGTTCTTC.

The chain employs TRBV21-1 and TRBJ2-1; no check of the table's D call, TRBD2, against the DNA was made. TRBV21-1 is assigned pseudogene status. The CDR3 length is 16 residues. In nucleotides, the CDR3 is TGTGCCAGCCTAAAGGGAGGACCGAGCTCCTACAATGAGCAGTTCTTC. Translated: CASLKGGPSSYNEQFF.

This clone was seen more than once but under ten times. This sequence joins TRBV5-4 and TRBJ1-4; tentatively, D is TRBD1 (5 bases). The CDR3 consists of 15 residues. Germline CDR1 and CDR2: SGHNT and YYREEE (reference sequence). V lost 3 bases to trimming and J lost 4 bases, with 13 bases between them. Here the CDR3 reads CASSSTGGYNEKLFF. The CDR3 DNA sequence: TGTGCCAGCAGCTCAACCGGGGGGTATAATGAAAAACTGTTTTTT.

The chain links TRBV27 to TRBJ2-1; 9 nucleotides line up with TRBD1. Per germline, CDR1 MNHEY and CDR2 SMNVEV (reference sequence). CDR3 length: 14 residues. V gave up 11 bases and J gave up 2 bases; unmatched junction bases: 7. The CDR3 DNA reads TGTGCCCGGGACAGGGAAGACCCCTACAATGAGCAGTTCTTC. As protein: CARDREDPYNEQFF.

The chain joins TRBV5-4 to TRBJ1-2, with 12 bases aligning to TRBD1. CDR3 length equals 14 residues. The germline V gene encodes CDR1 SGHNT and CDR2 YYREEE (reference sequence). V was clipped by 4 bases and J by 8 bases; unmatched bases: 6. The CDR3 region has the DNA TGTGCCAGCAGCCGGGGACAGGGGGCGAGCGGCTACACCTTC. Its translation: CASSRGQGASGYTF. Filled out from reference TRBV5-4 and TRBJ1-2, the complete variable domain reads ETGVTQSPTHLIKTRGQQVTLRCSSQSGHNTVSWYQQALGQGPQFIFQYYREEENGRGNFPPRFSGLQFPNYSSELNVNALELDDSALYLCASSRGQGASGYTFGSGTRLTVV.

This chain connects TRBV19 to TRBJ2-3; TRBD2 might be the D (6 bases). The CDR3 length is 15 residues. V shed 3 bases and J shed 1 base, with 11 bases lying between them. Germline V gene sequence: CDR1 LNHDA, CDR2 SQIVND (reference sequence). The CDR3 sequence: CASSIQSGGTDTQYF. CDR3 sequence (DNA): TGTGCCAGTAGTATCCAGTCGGGAGGCACAGATACGCAGTATTTT.

This chain joins TRBV15 and TRBJ2-3; 9 bases match TRBD1. This CDR3 is built from 16 residues. V was clipped by 3 bases and J by 1 base; unmatched bases: 5. Germline V gene sequence: CDR1 LNHNV, CDR2 YYDKDF (reference sequence). The CDR3 loop reads CATSRLTGGGTDTQYF. The CDR3 DNA sequence: TGTGCCACCAGCAGGTTGACAGGGGGGGGCACAGATACGCAGTATTTT.

This clone was recorded only once. The J gene is TRBJ2-1, the V gene TRBV7-9; TRBD2 matches 13 bases. The CDR3 runs to 17 residues. V trimming: 5 bases; J trimming: 2 bases; junction bases outside the gene matches: 6. The V gene's germline CDR1 is SEHNR and CDR2 FQNEAQ (reference sequence). The CDR3 DNA is TGTGCCAGCAGCGGAACCGGGACTAGCGGGACCTACAATGAGCAGTTCTTC. This translates into CASSGTGTSGTYNEQFF.

The chain has TRBV28 and TRBJ1-5; 7 bases are shared with TRBD1. With 6 bases clipped from V and 1 base from J, the junction kept 3 bases outside the gene matches. The CDR3 is 14 amino acids. In germline, CDR1 is MDHEN, CDR2 SYDVKM. Here the CDR3 DNA reads TGTGCCAGCAGGGAGGGACAGAGCAATCAGCCCCAGCATTTT. Translating gives CASREGQSNQPQHF.

The V and J genes are TRBV21-1 and TRBJ2-1; TRBD2, the D gene given by the table, was not confirmed from the DNA. TRBV21-1 is annotated as a pseudogene. This CDR3 is 20 amino acids long. The CDR3 bases are TGTGCCAGCCCCCCCGAGTTGGAGACCCGACTAGCGGGAAAGGACAATGAGCAGTTCTTC. Its translation is CASPPELETRLAGKDNEQFF.